The rows below give T cell receptor beta chains drawn from one sample of a study of shared clonotypes between healthy human individuals. Repertoires were generated with immunoSEQ multiplex PCR, while TCRdb's copy carries only in-frame clones and drops some. The repertoire consists of about 450,000 clones, with 79% occurring once and the leading ten covering approximately 12%. Sequenced input: PBMCs. The origin of the receptors is a woman in her thirties or forties in good health. Some clones in this sample may be carry-over from other donors' samples. CDR3s leave out the opening cysteine and the closing phenylalanine or tryptophan. Clone sizes are given selectively: once, few, many, or a class where the clone is expanded.

v_call: TRBV4-3
clone_size: many
j_call: TRBJ1-1
cdr3_aa: ASSQDLGGGGTEAF

v_call: TRBV27
clone_size: -
j_call: TRBJ1-4
cdr3_aa: ASSPWTGDFEKLF

v_call: TRBV5-4
clone_size: -
j_call: TRBJ1-1
cdr3_aa: ASSIGQGAPRTEAF

v_call: TRBV29-1
clone_size: once
j_call: TRBJ2-5
cdr3_aa: SVRTSDETQY

v_call: TRBV30
clone_size: -
j_call: TRBJ2-1
cdr3_aa: AWSTDRRVCF

v_call: TRBV11-2
clone_size: once
j_call: TRBJ2-7
cdr3_aa: ASSLVGGPYEQY

v_call: TRBV4-2
clone_size: -
j_call: TRBJ2-7
cdr3_aa: ASSPLGAAYDYEQY

v_call: TRBV5-5
clone_size: -
j_call: TRBJ2-7
cdr3_aa: ASSLGGYSSYEQY

v_call: TRBV29-1
clone_size: -
j_call: TRBJ1-5
cdr3_aa: SVAFGNSNQPQH

v_call: TRBV10-3
clone_size: -
j_call: TRBJ1-5
cdr3_aa: AISGQGSNQPQH

v_call: TRBV5-4
clone_size: -
j_call: TRBJ1-1
cdr3_aa: ASSRPGQGLTEAF

v_call: TRBV5-8
clone_size: -
j_call: TRBJ1-1
cdr3_aa: ATQRTGLNTEAF

v_call: TRBV29-1
clone_size: -
j_call: TRBJ2-3
cdr3_aa: SVLPDLDTQY

v_call: TRBV28
clone_size: -
j_call: TRBJ2-1
cdr3_aa: ASSFPPYEQF

v_call: TRBV11-3
clone_size: -
j_call: TRBJ1-1
cdr3_aa: ASSQTGTRNTEAF

v_call: TRBV19
clone_size: -
j_call: TRBJ2-1
cdr3_aa: ASSERQVADEQF

v_call: TRBV27
clone_size: once
j_call: TRBJ1-5
cdr3_aa: ASRPGHDNQPQH

v_call: TRBV7-2
clone_size: -
j_call: TRBJ2-5
cdr3_aa: ASSPNRDRAVKTQY

v_call: TRBV27
clone_size: few
j_call: TRBJ2-5
cdr3_aa: ASTNAGGLLGEQY

v_call: TRBV4-2
clone_size: -
j_call: TRBJ2-5
cdr3_aa: ASSQVGGYQETQY

v_call: TRBV4-1
clone_size: -
j_call: TRBJ1-2
cdr3_aa: ASSQDGSPNYGYT

v_call: TRBV7-9
clone_size: -
j_call: TRBJ2-1
cdr3_aa: ASSRDFSYNEQF

v_call: TRBV2
clone_size: -
j_call: TRBJ2-3
cdr3_aa: ASSEALTAGDTDTQY

v_call: TRBV4-2
clone_size: few
j_call: TRBJ2-7
cdr3_aa: ASSPSAGALYEQY

v_call: TRBV6-1
clone_size: -
j_call: TRBJ2-1
cdr3_aa: ASSGFGGLYNEQF

v_call: TRBV7-9
clone_size: -
j_call: TRBJ1-2
cdr3_aa: ASSSEQGYGYT

v_call: TRBV7-2
clone_size: -
j_call: TRBJ2-6
cdr3_aa: ASSLSPSLKVGANVLT

v_call: TRBV18
clone_size: once
j_call: TRBJ2-7
cdr3_aa: ASSRALSSYEQY

v_call: TRBV6-1
clone_size: -
j_call: TRBJ2-5
cdr3_aa: ASSERVANQETQY

v_call: TRBV6-6
clone_size: once
j_call: TRBJ2-2
cdr3_aa: ASSLRWNTGELF

v_call: TRBV29-1
clone_size: -
j_call: TRBJ2-7
cdr3_aa: SVREGTSGYYEQY

v_call: TRBV19
clone_size: -
j_call: TRBJ1-2
cdr3_aa: ASSTRTGYGYT

v_call: TRBV2
clone_size: -
j_call: TRBJ1-5
cdr3_aa: ASNQGDNQPQH

v_call: TRBV5-1
clone_size: -
j_call: TRBJ1-4
cdr3_aa: ASSSGATNEKLF

v_call: TRBV29-1
clone_size: -
j_call: TRBJ2-7
cdr3_aa: SVETSGSNEQY

v_call: TRBV29-1
clone_size: -
j_call: TRBJ2-1
cdr3_aa: SVRLAGGYNEQF

v_call: TRBV7-9
clone_size: -
j_call: TRBJ2-7
cdr3_aa: ASSAGGSYEQY

v_call: TRBV11-1
clone_size: -
j_call: TRBJ2-1
cdr3_aa: ASSLEGGTQRNNEQF

v_call: TRBV7-3
clone_size: -
j_call: TRBJ2-4
cdr3_aa: ASSPRTSGRAPLQY